The source of this T cell receptor beta chain is a study of metastatic and nonmetastatic thyroid tumors. Looking at the study overall: Patients with malignant and benign thyroid disease provided blood and tumor or nodule tissue, whose repertoires were compared. Broader study findings: Significantly higher TCR beta diversity was reportedly seen in malignant thyroid tumors than benign nodules, in blood and tumor.

In the original workflow: It was from CDR3 differences across clinicopathological groups that a distant-metastasis classifier for papillary thyroid cancer was built. TCRdb reanalyzed the PCR reads via MiXCR. V and J calls and clone size were set by TCRdb, not the authors. The table shows under 40,000 clones, with approximately 16% occurring only once. This clone showed up many times. Antigen unknown. This CDR3 is 15 amino acids long. Germline CDR1 is SGHAT and CDR2 is FQDESV (reference sequence). V gave up 1 base and J gave up 6 bases, with 13 bases separating them. Thyroid surgery took place with no prior treatment in any patient.

This TCR was sampled from a female donor with papillary thyroid cancer or a benign thyroid nodule (not recorded which). Some clones in this sample may be carry-over from other donors' samples. The sequenced sample consisted of blood. This rearrangement joins TRBV11-1 to TRBJ2-4; D possibly corresponds to TRBD1 (6 bases). The CDR3 nucleotides read TGTGCCAGCAGCTTAGGTCACAGGGATATAAACATTCAGTACTTC. Translated, it gives CASSLGHRDINIQYF.